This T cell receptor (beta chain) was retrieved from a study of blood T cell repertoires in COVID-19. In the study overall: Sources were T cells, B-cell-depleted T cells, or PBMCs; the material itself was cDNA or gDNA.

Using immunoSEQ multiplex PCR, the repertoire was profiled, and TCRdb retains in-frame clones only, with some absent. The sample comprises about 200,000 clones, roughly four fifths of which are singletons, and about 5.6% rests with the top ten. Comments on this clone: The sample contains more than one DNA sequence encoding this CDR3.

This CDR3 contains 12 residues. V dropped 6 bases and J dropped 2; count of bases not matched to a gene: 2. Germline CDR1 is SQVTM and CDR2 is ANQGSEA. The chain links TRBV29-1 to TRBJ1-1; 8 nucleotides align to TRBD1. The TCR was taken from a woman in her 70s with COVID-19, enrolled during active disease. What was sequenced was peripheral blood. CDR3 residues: CSVGQGNTEAFF. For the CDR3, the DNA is TGCAGCGTCGGACAGGGCAACACTGAAGCTTTCTTT.